The entry that follows covers one TCR beta chain sequence. The data belong to a study of identical twins. Template switching, a step in the protocol, added a universal primer site, and cDNA carried unique molecular identifiers. MiXCR, applied by TCRdb to the 5' RACE reads, yields one record per CDR3 protein. The sample holds approximately 190,000 distinct CDR3 sequences, about 15% seen once. The same sample was also studied in work on T cells expressing NK-cell markers. That work adds: Sorted CD3+CD56-NKG2C+, CD3+CD56+NKG2C+ and CD3+CD56+NKG2C- T cells supplied the TCR beta repertoires.

The source is a woman between 18 and 30 years old in good health. The sequenced material came from CD8+ T cells sorted from blood.

DNA of the CDR3: TGTGCCAGCAGCCCTCCGACAGGGTTGATTGAGCAGTACTTC. Encoded protein: CASSPPTGLIEQYF. This rearrangement joins TRBV7-9 to TRBJ2-7; 7 bases fit TRBD1. Trimming took 5 bases from V and 7 from J; bases not matched to a gene: 11. The CDR3 sequence is 14 residues long. CDR1 is SEHNR and CDR2 is FQNEAQ in the germline V gene (reference sequence).